This T cell receptor beta chain was documented in a study of T cell responses to AZD1222 COVID-19 vaccine. The table came from immunoSEQ multiplex PCR; TCRdb's copy has only in-frame clones and leaves some out. In the table there are around 130,000 clones, roughly 92% of which are singletons. The CDR3 is 14 amino acids. V lost 3 bases and J lost 10, with 13 bases in between. Germline CDR1 and CDR2: SGHVS and FQNEAQ. The V and J genes are TRBV7-8 and TRBJ1-6, with a weak D call TRBD1 (5 bases). Sequences were derived from peripheral blood, sampled 28 days after the second AZD1222 dose. The receptor's source is an adult who received the AZD1222 COVID-19 vaccine. As DNA, the CDR3 is TGTGCCAGCAGCTTTGTTCAGGGAAGATCACCCCTCCACTTT. This encodes CASSFVQGRSPLHF.